The 30 T cell receptor beta chains given below trace back to one sample, sequenced in a study of blood T cell repertoires in COVID-19. The protocol was immunoSEQ multiplex PCR, while the TCRdb copy is restricted to in-frame clones and leaves out a portion. This table holds some 50,000 clones, roughly 84% found once. Sequenced sample: peripheral blood. Receptor source: a man aged 45-65 years with acute or convalescent COVID-19.

The chain has TRBV19 and TRBJ1-5; maybe TRBD1 (6 bases). The CDR3 sequence is 15 residues long. Germline V gene lookup returns CDR1 LNHDA and CDR2 SQIVND (reference sequence). Trimming shortened V by 4 bases and J by 2 bases, and 12 bases separated the two germline ends. This CDR3 reads CASSTSAGGNQPQHF. For the CDR3, the DNA is TGTGCCAGTAGTACGTCGGCAGGGGGCAATCAGCCCCAGCATTTT.

The rearrangement links TRBV2 to TRBJ1-4; 8 bases fit TRBD1. The CDR3 length is 15 residues. V dropped 5 bases and J dropped 3; count of bases not matched to a gene: 5. The germline gives CDR1 SNHLY, CDR2 FYNNEI. The CDR3 bases are TGTGCCAGCAGTTCCACAGGGGGGCCTAATGAAAAACTGTTTTTT. This sequence encodes CASSSTGGPNEKLFF.

The chain links TRBV9 to TRBJ2-5; 7 bases fit TRBD2. Germline loops: CDR1 SGDLS, CDR2 YYNGEE. The CDR3 covers 12 residues. With V trimmed by 1 base and J by 9 bases, 3 bases remained unmatched. This CDR3 reads CASSVPGLPQYF. Written as DNA, the CDR3 is TGTGCCAGCAGCGTACCGGGACTACCCCAGTACTTC.

The chain carries TRBV4-1 and TRBJ1-2, with TRBD1 matching 9 bases. Germline-derived CDR1 and CDR2 are MGHRA and YSYEKL. The CDR3 extends over 14 amino acids. V lost 5 bases and J lost 8; bases outside the gene matches: 9. The CDR3, as DNA: TGCGCCAGCAGCTCCTACGGACAGGGGTTGGGCTACACCTTC. Translated: CASSSYGQGLGYTF.

Of note for this clone: One end of the junction does not line up with germline, which may come from a read error. The V call is TRBV7-9, the J call TRBJ2-3; the match to TRBD2 covers 8 bases. This CDR3 contains 18 residues. The V gene's germline CDR1 is SEHNR and CDR2 FQNEAQ (reference sequence). This CDR3 is CASRPLTLAGISTDAQYF. The DNA for the CDR3 is TGTGCCAGCAGGCCCCTGACCCTAGCGGGCATAAGCACAGATGCGCAGTATTTT.

The chain employs TRBV11-3 and TRBJ2-3; 14 bases line up with TRBD2. The CDR3 length is 17 residues. The J segment lost 0 bases and the V segment lost 1 base, leaving 0 bases of the junction unmatched. Germline lookup yields CDR1 SGHNT and CDR2 YENEEA. As DNA, the CDR3 is TGTGCCAGCAGCTTAGGGACTAGCGGGGGGAGCACAGATACGCAGTATTTT. Its translation: CASSLGTSGGSTDTQYF.

The chain carries TRBV7-9 and TRBJ2-6; TRBD1 matches at 7 bases. This CDR3 comprises 16 residues. Trimming cost V 5 bases and J 2 bases; bases outside gene matches: 6. CDR1 and CDR2 (germline): SEHNR, FQNEAQ (reference sequence). The DNA of the CDR3 is TGTGCCAGCAGCCATAGACAGGGTACTGGGGCCAACGTCCTGACTTTC. Its protein product is CASSHRQGTGANVLTF.

This clone showed up just a few times. The chain uses TRBV14 and TRBJ2-7, with D possibly matching TRBD2 (6 bases). Germline CDR1 reads SGHDN; CDR2 reads FVKESK. The CDR3 runs 15 residues. V lost 0 bases, J lost 3 bases, and 12 bases lay in between. CDR3 sequence (DNA): TGTGCCAGCAGCCAAGATCTTTCGGGGGTCTACGAGCAGTACTTC. This translates into CASSQDLSGVYEQYF.

This clone was counted between two and nine times. The chain links TRBV6-5 to TRBJ1-3; D remains ambiguous. Germline lookup yields CDR1 MNHEY and CDR2 SVGAGI. V lost 6 bases and J lost 0, with 12 bases in between. This CDR3 contains 15 residues. The CDR3 sequence: CASSALEGSGNTIYF. The CDR3 DNA sequence: TGTGCCAGCAGCGCCCTAGAGGGCTCTGGAAACACCATATATTTT.

The gene calls are TRBV6-2 or TRBV6-3 and TRBJ1-5; D may be TRBD1 (6 bases). V lost 4 bases to trimming and J lost 0 bases, with 16 bases between them. Germline CDR1 is MNHEY and CDR2 is SVGEGT. The CDR3 covers 17 residues. The CDR3 DNA reads as TGTGCCAGCAGTTCCCCCCGGGACATCCATAGCAATCAGCCCCAGCATTTT. Translation gives CASSSPRDIHSNQPQHF.

The chain links TRBV29-1 to TRBJ1-3; D is ambiguous. Germline loops: CDR1 SQVTM, CDR2 ANQGSEA. CDR3 size: 12 residues. The germline V and J ends were trimmed by 7 bases and 0 bases, with 7 bases remaining between them. The DNA of the CDR3 is TGCAGCGCCTCCAGCTCTGGAAACACCATATATTTT. Protein product: CSASSSGNTIYF.

V is TRBV7-2 and J is TRBJ2-6, with D perhaps TRBD1 (6 bases). Between the trimmed V and J ends, which lost 9 bases and 3 bases, there was a span of 15 bases. From germline, CDR1 is SGHTA and CDR2 FQGNSA. The CDR3 loop spans 15 amino acids. CDR3 nucleotide sequence: TGTGCCAGTAGAGGGGGATACGGTGGGGCCAACGTCCTGACTTTC. Its protein product is CASRGGYGGANVLTF.

The V gene is TRBV15, the J gene TRBJ1-5, with a weak D call TRBD1 (6 bases). CDR3 length: 18 amino acids. V was clipped by 0 bases and J by 0 bases, with 15 bases between them. In germline, CDR1 is LNHNV, CDR2 YYDKDF (reference sequence). CDR3 bases: TGTGCCACCAGCAGAGAGGGGGCGGCGGTCGATAGCAATCAGCCCCAGCATTTT. The encoded protein is CATSREGAAVDSNQPQHF.

The table lists this clone with a count of one. This chain joins TRBV28 and TRBJ2-7, with D unclear. Trimming cost V 3 bases and J 3 bases, with 15 bases left between them. This CDR3 region has 15 residues. Per the germline V gene, CDR1 is MDHEN and CDR2 is SYDVKM. CDR3 in amino acids: CASSLGQASIYEQYF. The CDR3 nucleotides are TGTGCCAGCAGTTTGGGTCAGGCAAGCATCTACGAGCAGTACTTC.

The chain is built from TRBV2 and TRBJ2-2; TRBD2 might be the D (6 bases). Looked up from germline, CDR1 is SNHLY and CDR2 is FYNNEI. The CDR3 loop spans 15 amino acids. Between the trimmed V and J ends, which lost 10 bases and 4 bases, there was a span of 19 bases. Here the CDR3 reads CAIPGRGKSTGELFF. The DNA for the CDR3 is TGTGCCATCCCAGGGCGGGGAAAAAGCACCGGGGAGCTGTTTTTT.

The chain joins TRBV6-5 to TRBJ2-2; a weak D match, TRBD2 (5 bases). The ends were cut back, 4 bases at V and 6 bases at J, with 9 bases in the middle. There are 13 residues in the CDR3. Germline CDR1 and CDR2: MNHEY and SVGAGI. The CDR3 protein is CASSWLAPGELFF. The CDR3 DNA sequence: TGTGCCAGCAGTTGGCTAGCCCCCGGGGAGCTGTTTTTT.

A note on this clone: One junction end does not reproduce the germline sequence, and a read error may be involved. The J gene is TRBJ2-5, the V gene TRBV19; 9 positions match TRBD1. Germline V gene data show CDR1 as LNHDA and CDR2 as SQIVND (reference sequence). The CDR3 spans 12 residues. CDR3 sequence (DNA): TGTGCCAGTAGTATAGGAGGGGACAGGGCCCACTTC. Its protein is CASSIGGDRAHF.

J is TRBJ2-5 and V is TRBV6-5; TRBD2 matches 15 bases. The germline gives CDR1 MNHEY, CDR2 SVGAGI. With 2 bases clipped from V and 7 bases from J, the junction kept 2 bases outside the gene matches. CDR3 size: 15 residues. The CDR3 spells CASSYVGLAGGTQYF. The CDR3 DNA reads as TGTGCCAGCAGTTACGTGGGACTAGCGGGAGGGACCCAGTACTTC.

The chain employs TRBV27 and TRBJ2-7, with 8 positions matching TRBD1. The CDR3 totals 15 residues. J was trimmed by 0 bases and V by 5 bases; bases with no gene match: 6. Germline V gives CDR1 MNHEY, CDR2 SMNVEV (reference sequence). CDR3 nucleotide sequence: TGTGCCAGCAGTCCCGAGACAGGGGCCTCCTACGAGCAGTACTTC. Its protein product is CASSPETGASYEQYF.

The chain links TRBV27 to TRBJ2-3; possible D gene TRBD2, 5 bases. V lost 0 bases and J lost 5, with 12 bases in between. The length of the CDR3 is 15 residues. The V gene's germline CDR1 is MNHEY and CDR2 SMNVEV (reference sequence). The CDR3 nucleotides are TGTGCCAGCAGTTTATCGGCCCCAGAGGGAGATACGCAGTATTTT. Amino acid sequence: CASSLSAPEGDTQYF.

The rearrangement joins TRBV19 to TRBJ2-1; 11 nucleotides align to TRBD2. The CDR3 totals 15 residues. Germline loops: CDR1 LNHDA, CDR2 SQIVND (reference sequence). Trimming cost V 6 bases and J 9 bases; bases outside gene matches: 10. The CDR3: CASRKFSSGRSEQFF. Here the CDR3 DNA reads TGTGCCAGTAGGAAATTTTCTAGCGGGAGGAGTGAGCAGTTCTTC.

V is TRBV6-5 and J is TRBJ2-7; 9 nucleotides line up with TRBD1. Germline trimming cut 8 bases from V and 1 base from J; bases unmatched to any gene: 9. CDR1 and CDR2 (germline): MNHEY, SVGAGI. The CDR3 runs to 15 residues. CDR3 residues: CASFRTGDLSYEQYF. The CDR3 nucleotides are TGTGCCAGCTTTCGGACAGGGGATCTTTCCTACGAGCAGTACTTC.

The chain recombines TRBV2 with TRBJ1-2; TRBD1 agrees at 7 bases. Germline V gene lookup returns CDR1 SNHLY and CDR2 FYNNEI. J was trimmed by 4 bases and V by 8 bases; bases with no gene match: 10. The CDR3 covers 14 residues. Here the CDR3 DNA reads TGTGCCAGCTCGATCAGGACAGGTCCCTATGGCTACACCTTC. Protein: CASSIRTGPYGYTF.

The gene calls are TRBV27 and TRBJ1-2; D unclear. The CDR3 spans 11 residues. The V end was cut by 7 bases, the J end by 1 base, with 4 bases between. Germline V gene sequence: CDR1 MNHEY, CDR2 SMNVEV (reference sequence). The CDR3 nucleotides are TGTGCCAGCATTCTTAACTATGGCTACACCTTC. Encoded protein: CASILNYGYTF.

The sample holds a few counts of this clone. V usage is TRBV4-2 and J usage is TRBJ2-3; 7 bases are shared with TRBD2. The CDR3 loop spans 16 amino acids. Germline values: CDR1 LGHNA, CDR2 YNFKEQ. The junction had 12 bases not matched to a gene; V was cut back by 6 bases and J by 3 bases. The CDR3 sequence is CASSPGEGTRTDTQYF. Written as DNA, the CDR3 is TGTGCCAGCAGTCCTGGGGAGGGAACAAGAACAGATACGCAGTATTTT.

V and J are TRBV7-8 and TRBJ2-3; 10 bases align to TRBD2. Unmatched junction bases numbered 9, after V lost 1 base and J lost 5 bases. The length of the CDR3 is 17 residues. CDR1 is SGHVS and CDR2 is FQNEAQ in the germline V gene. The CDR3 DNA reads as TGTGCCAGCAGCTTAGACGTTAGGGGGACTAGCGAAGATACGCAGTATTTT. This sequence encodes CASSLDVRGTSEDTQYF.

This chain joins TRBV27 and TRBJ2-1, with TRBD2 as a possible D gene (6 bases). This CDR3 is built from 15 residues. V lost 4 bases, J lost 2 bases, and 12 bases lay in between. Germline lookup yields CDR1 MNHEY and CDR2 SMNVEV (reference sequence). As DNA, the CDR3 is TGTGCCAGCAGTTCCCCCGGGACTGCCTACAATGAGCAGTTCTTC. Its protein product is CASSSPGTAYNEQFF.

The chain combines TRBV20-1 with TRBJ2-7; no clear D gene. CDR3 length: 11 amino acids. Germline values: CDR1 DFQATT, CDR2 SNEGSKA (reference sequence). V lost 0 bases and J lost 7, with 7 bases in between. CDR3 residues: CSARDQVEQYF. CDR3 DNA: TGCAGTGCTAGAGATCAGGTAGAGCAGTACTTC.

This rearrangement joins TRBV7-9 to TRBJ1-2, with a weak D call TRBD1 (6 bases). The CDR3 totals 15 residues. CDR1 SEHNR and CDR2 FQNEAQ come from the germline V gene (reference sequence). Trimming left V 2 bases short and J 2 bases short, with 12 bases between. The CDR3 is CASSLLGGGNYGYTF. CDR3 sequence (DNA): TGTGCCAGCAGCTTATTGGGCGGGGGCAACTATGGCTACACCTTC.

This clone turned up a few times. V usage is TRBV19 and J usage is TRBJ2-1, with D perhaps TRBD1 (5 bases). The CDR3 spans 13 residues. V lost 1 base and J lost 10, with 11 bases in between. Germline CDR1 LNHDA, CDR2 SQIVND (reference sequence). The CDR3 region has the DNA TGTGCCAGTAGTATAGTCGCAGGGATCGAGCAGTTCTTC. Residues: CASSIVAGIEQFF.